This T cell receptor (beta chain) was found in a study of CD8 T cells in ankylosing spondylitis. In germline, CDR1 is SGHDN, CDR2 FVKESK. J gave up 4 bases and V 1 base, and 5 bases lay outside the gene matches. This CDR3 is built from 15 residues. Comment on this clonotype: Its target is unknown.

Study-wide results and caveats: Disease-associated clones were reportedly significantly overrepresented in matched ankylosing spondylitis synovial fluid. Seemingly distinctive of ankylosing spondylitis blood was a TCR beta motif formed by eight highly homologous variants.

Using quantitative 5'-RACE with molecular barcodes, the authors made TCR beta libraries. TCRdb re-called the 5' RACE reads with MiXCR, one entry per CDR3 protein. The data contain 150,000 or so distinct CDR3 sequences, roughly a third of them seen just once; the ten biggest clones take up 4.5% to 6%. V usage is TRBV14 and J usage is TRBJ1-2, with 8 positions matching TRBD1. The sequence was obtained from a male donor with ankylosing spondylitis. The sequenced sample was synovial fluid, either unsorted or a sorted T cell fraction (not recorded which). CDR3 in amino acids: CASSQGTGPGYGYTF. The CDR3 nucleotides are TGTGCCAGCAGCCAAGGGACAGGGCCCGGCTATGGCTACACCTTC.